This T cell receptor (beta chain) was recovered during a study of spatial heterogeneity in lung cancer. About the research overall: The study observed each unique TCR and UMI combination more than ten times on average in raw reads.

By its share, this clonotype is medium-sized. Its antigen remains unknown. Findings and caveats of the study: Mutation counts in tumors were tracked by counts of expanded intratumoral alpha and beta TCRs.

A unique molecular identifier was attached to every TCR cDNA molecule. Using its own MiXCR run on the 5' RACE reads, TCRdb lists one record per CDR3 protein. The sample consists of approximately 2,000 distinct CDR3 sequences, 1.1% of them appearing once. Per the germline V gene, CDR1 is DFQATT and CDR2 is SNEGSKA (reference sequence). CDR3 size: 12 residues. With 4 bases removed from V and 6 bases from J, the gap between germline ends came to 13 bases. The time point denotes: sample taken at primary tumor resection. The donor population consisted of about 75 patients with untreated, early-stage non-small cell lung cancer. No cells were sorted before sequencing. The whole RNA sequenced was extracted from tumor, nontumor lung or frozen PBMC.

This material consisted of lung tumor tissue, taken at surgery. The TCR comes from a male donor with early-stage non-small cell lung cancer. The chain has TRBV20-1 and TRBJ2-7; weak D call: TRBD1 (7 bases). The CDR3 region is CSANRGTVEQYF. DNA of the CDR3: TGCAGTGCTAACCGGGGGACAGTCGAGCAGTACTTC.